The 26 T cell receptor beta chains reported below all come from one sample, sequenced in a study of T-cell memory formation after mild COVID-19 (dated by TCRdb to 2020 to 2022). Libraries came from 5' RACE. Data came from an Illumina NovaSeq 6000. Clones were called with MiXCR by TCRdb after fastp trimmed the public reads at Q25, and only in-frame beta chains were retained. Here each entry gathers all rows of one CDR3 protein and keeps the most common genes and DNA. The sample data list approximately 350,000 distinct CDR3 sequences, and 10% to 15% of these were observed just once. The ten largest clones take up about 21% of the sample. The specimen sequenced was PBMCs or a T cell subset sorted from them (not recorded which). The receptors were gathered from a man aged 18 to 29 who had mild COVID-19 (a few samples of this study predate the infection). The sample titles of this study are shuffled in the database, so cell type and time point are left out; the donor was told from shared clones.

The sample holds a few counts of this clonotype. V is TRBV6-2 or TRBV6-3 and J is TRBJ2-2; D call uncertain. The V gene's germline CDR1 is MNHEY and CDR2 SVGEGT. V lost 0 bases and J 10 bases, leaving 9 bases between the germline ends. CDR3 length: 13 amino acids. The CDR3 sequence: CASSYSSGKELFF. CDR3 coding DNA: TGTGCCAGCAGTTACTCTTCGGGCAAGGAGCTGTTTTTT.

The CDR3: CSAGLTIYGYTF. The CDR3 DNA reads as TGCAGTGCTGGTCTTACGATCTATGGCTACACCTTC. The chain has TRBV20-1 and TRBJ1-2; D is uncertain. Germline V gene data show CDR1 as DFQATT and CDR2 as SNEGSKA (reference sequence). The CDR3 runs to 12 residues. The V end lost 5 bases, the J end lost 4 bases, and 11 bases lay between the germline ends.

V is TRBV20-1 and J is TRBJ1-4; D not resolved. The CDR3 consists of 13 residues. In germline, CDR1 is DFQATT, CDR2 SNEGSKA (reference sequence). Trimming stripped 5 bases from V and 8 bases from J, with 15 bases between. The CDR3 loop reads CSAPADGGEKLFF. The CDR3 DNA follows: TGCAGTGCTCCCGCGGACGGCGGGGAAAAACTGTTTTTT.

The chain carries TRBV5-6 and TRBJ2-5, with D possibly matching TRBD2 (6 bases). Trimming removed 4 bases at V and 4 bases at J, with 17 bases between. Germline CDR1 and CDR2: SGHDT and YYEEEE. The CDR3 contains 15 residues. The CDR3 nucleotides are TGTGCCAGCAGCCCAAACGGGGGTTTGCGAGAGACCCAGTACTTC. Translation: CASSPNGGLRETQYF.

This clonotype turned up a few times. The chain links TRBV5-1 to TRBJ2-5, with unresolved D. The V end was cut by 4 bases, the J end by 1 base, with 8 bases between. The CDR3 consists of 13 residues. Germline V gene data show CDR1 as SGHRS and CDR2 as YFSETQ. The DNA for the CDR3 is TGCGCCAGCAGCCCCCACCTCCAAGAGACCCAGTACTTC. Translated: CASSPHLQETQYF.

A remark on this clonotype: A much larger clone lies one base from this, so it may be a read error. The chain carries TRBV6-2 or TRBV6-3 and TRBJ2-3, with 9 positions matching TRBD2. Trimming removed 5 bases from V and 4 bases from J; junction bases left unmatched: 7. The CDR3 runs to 15 residues. Germline values: CDR1 MNHEY, CDR2 SVGEGT. The CDR3, as DNA: TGTGCCAGCAGTAGGACTAGCGTGGCTCCAGATACGCAGTATTTT. Encoded protein: CASSRTSVAPDTQYF.

This chain connects TRBV20-1 to TRBJ1-5; D unresolved. The length of the CDR3 is 14 residues. Germline CDR1 and CDR2: DFQATT and SNEGSKA (reference sequence). Deletions cut 4 bases from V and 3 bases from J, with 13 bases between. CDR3 sequence: CSAISKNPNQPQHF. The CDR3 DNA follows: TGCAGTGCTATTTCTAAGAACCCCAATCAGCCCCAGCATTTT.

CDR3 protein: CASSQDVTAGREKLFF. In nucleotides, the CDR3 is TGTGCCAGCAGCCAAGATGTAACGGCCGGAAGGGAAAAACTGTTTTTT. The chain recombines TRBV4-2 with TRBJ1-4; D not certain. Germline V gene lookup returns CDR1 LGHNA and CDR2 YNFKEQ. This CDR3 contains 16 residues. Trimming left V 0 bases short and J 8 bases short, with 16 bases between.

This clonotype was seen a handful of times. V gene TRBV6-2 or TRBV6-3 combines with J gene TRBJ2-7; D is unclear. The CDR3 sequence is 14 residues long. Between the trimmed V and J ends, which lost 8 bases and 0 bases, there was a span of 14 bases. The germline V gene encodes CDR1 MNHEY and CDR2 SVGEGT. CDR3 sequence reads: CASRHAGVSYEQYF. The CDR3, as DNA: TGTGCCAGCCGCCACGCTGGAGTCTCCTACGAGCAGTACTTC.

This clonotype was recorded at least ten times. The CDR3 coding sequence is TGCGCCAGCAGCTCCGGGAGAGGGCCCTTCCAAGAGACCCAGTACTTC. Amino acid sequence: CASSSGRGPFQETQYF. The chain has TRBV5-1 and TRBJ2-5, with a tentative D call TRBD2 (6 bases). Per the germline V gene, CDR1 is SGHRS and CDR2 is YFSETQ. This CDR3 spans 16 amino acids. Trimming shortened V by 3 bases and J by 1 base, and 16 bases separated the two germline ends.

This clonotype was recorded a few times. The chain carries TRBV6-2 or TRBV6-3 and TRBJ1-5, with D uncertain. V gave up 2 bases and J gave up 4 bases, with 9 bases separating them. Germline V CDR1 and CDR2: MNHEY, SVGEGT. This CDR3 is 14 amino acids long. CDR3 in DNA: TGTGCCAGCAGTTACAGGGTAATAAATCAGCCCCAGCATTTT. Protein product: CASSYRVINQPQHF.

The V and J genes are TRBV24-1 and TRBJ2-1; D perhaps matches TRBD1 (6 bases). The V end was cut by 3 bases, the J end by 9 bases, with 17 bases between. From germline, CDR1 is KGHDR and CDR2 SFDVKD. This CDR3 contains 15 residues. CDR3 in DNA: TGTGCCACCAGTGATGCGAGCAGGGGTTCAGGTGAGCAGTTCTTC. Translating it yields CATSDASRGSGEQFF.

This clonotype has only a few counts. The chain joins TRBV20-1 to TRBJ2-5; 9 bases are shared with TRBD1. CDR1 DFQATT and CDR2 SNEGSKA come from the germline V gene (reference sequence). CDR3 size: 14 residues. With 4 bases clipped from V and 1 base from J, the junction kept 4 bases outside the gene matches. CDR3: CSANPDRGQETQYF. CDR3 bases: TGCAGTGCTAACCCGGACAGGGGCCAAGAGACCCAGTACTTC.

This clonotype was observed a few times. The CDR3 reads CATSKGAEETQYF. For the CDR3, the DNA is TGTGCCACCAGCAAGGGGGCTGAAGAGACCCAGTACTTC. The chain recombines TRBV15 with TRBJ2-5, with 7 bases aligning to TRBD1. After removal of 4 bases from V and 3 bases from J, the junction contained 2 bases not matched to a gene. The CDR3 is 13 amino acids. CDR1 is LNHNV and CDR2 is YYDKDF in the germline V gene (reference sequence).

This clonotype was counted a few times. The CDR3 protein is CASSFLRDGVTDTQYF. DNA of the CDR3: TGTGCCAGCAGCTTCCTCCGGGACGGAGTCACAGATACGCAGTATTTT. The chain links TRBV7-2 to TRBJ2-3, with D perhaps assigned TRBD1 or TRBD2 (5 bases each). Germline V gene data show CDR1 as SGHTA and CDR2 as FQGNSA. CDR3 size: 16 residues. V was shortened by 3 bases and J by 2 bases, with 15 bases between the two germline ends.

V is TRBV7-9 and J is TRBJ2-3, with TRBD2 identical over 7 bases. V was pared by 1 base and J by 0 bases, with 4 bases of the junction left unmatched. The CDR3 is 16 residues long. CDR1 is SEHNR and CDR2 is FQNEAQ in the germline V gene (reference sequence). This CDR3 reads CASSLGASGSTDTQYF. As DNA, the CDR3 is TGTGCCAGCAGCTTAGGGGCTAGCGGAAGCACAGATACGCAGTATTTT.

V gene TRBV3-1 combines with J gene TRBJ2-1; D possibly uses TRBD1 or TRBD2 (7 bases each). The germline gives CDR1 LGHDT, CDR2 YNNKEL (reference sequence). Trimming took 4 bases from V and 6 from J, leaving 16 bases between them. The CDR3 extends over 15 amino acids. The CDR3 reads CASSPGGARTNEQFF. Written as DNA, the CDR3 is TGTGCCAGCAGCCCAGGGGGGGCCCGCACCAATGAGCAGTTCTTC.

This clonotype appeared a few times. The rearrangement uses TRBV7-3 and TRBJ1-1; D call uncertain. Germline V gives CDR1 SGHTA, CDR2 FQGTGA. V was pared by 3 bases and J by 4 bases, with 12 bases between. The CDR3 runs to 14 residues. The DNA of the CDR3 is TGTGCCAGCAGCTTCCAACCGGGATTCACTGAAGCTTTCTTT. Its translation is CASSFQPGFTEAFF.

This chain uses TRBV3-1 with TRBJ2-6; D is ambiguous. The CDR3 length is 16 residues. Germline CDR1 is LGHDT and CDR2 is YNNKEL (reference sequence). Trimming stripped 1 base from V and 3 bases from J, with 10 bases between. CDR3 sequence reads: CASSQVFADGANVLTF. DNA of the CDR3: TGTGCCAGCAGCCAAGTCTTCGCCGATGGGGCCAACGTCCTGACTTTC.

This chain uses TRBV2 with TRBJ2-5; perhaps TRBD2 as D (5 bases). This CDR3 contains 15 residues. The germline V gene has CDR1 SNHLY and CDR2 FYNNEI. The ends were cut back, 2 bases at V and 0 bases at J, with 10 bases in the middle. The CDR3: CASSERARDQETQYF. The CDR3 region has the DNA TGTGCCAGCAGTGAAAGAGCGAGGGACCAAGAGACCCAGTACTTC.

This clonotype was seen more than once but under ten times. The rearrangement joins TRBV29-1 to TRBJ2-7; the D is unclear. This CDR3 is built from 11 residues. The germline CDR1 and CDR2 sequences are SQVTM and ANQGSEA. Trimming cost V 1 base and J 3 bases, with 4 bases left between them. CDR3 coding DNA: TGCAGCGTTGAAGCTCACTACGAGCAGTACTTC. It translates to CSVEAHYEQYF.

The V gene is TRBV4-1, the J gene TRBJ2-2; D unclear. Trimming shortened V by 5 bases and J by 3 bases, and 13 bases separated the two germline ends. CDR1 is MGHRA, CDR2 YSYEKL, per germline. CDR3 size: 15 residues. The CDR3 region has the DNA TGCGCCAGCAGCGCCCGGGCCCGAGACACCGGGGAGCTGTTTTTT. It codes for CASSARARDTGELFF.

V is TRBV7-8 and J is TRBJ1-6; the D gene is possibly TRBD1 (6 bases). This CDR3 has 16 residues. CDR1 is SGHVS and CDR2 is FQNEAQ in the germline V gene. With 0 bases removed from V and 7 bases from J, the gap between germline ends came to 13 bases. Here the CDR3 reads CASSLAGGGSNSPLHF. For the CDR3, the DNA is TGTGCCAGCAGCTTAGCAGGGGGGGGAAGCAATTCACCCCTCCACTTT.

The table lists this clonotype with a few counts. The chain links TRBV11-2 to TRBJ2-2; tentatively, D is TRBD2 (5 bases). Germline V CDR1 and CDR2: SGHAT, FQNNGV. Trimming shortened V by 5 bases and J by 3 bases, and 13 bases separated the two germline ends. The CDR3 is 15 residues long. The CDR3 is CASSLGRAHTGELFF. The DNA of the CDR3 is TGTGCCAGCAGCCTCGGGCGGGCGCACACCGGGGAGCTGTTTTTT.

The chain combines TRBV5-6 with TRBJ2-3; D is possibly TRBD1 (5 bases). The CDR3 is 14 amino acids. Trimming pared 4 bases from V and 10 bases from J, leaving 19 bases between. Per germline, CDR1 SGHDT and CDR2 YYEEEE. The CDR3 loop reads CASSPTDNSQPQYF. CDR3 coding DNA: TGTGCCAGCAGCCCGACGGACAACTCCCAGCCGCAGTATTTT.

Only a few counts were recorded for this clonotype. V usage is TRBV19 and J usage is TRBJ2-1, with 9 bases lining up with TRBD2. This CDR3 region has 15 residues. Germline V gives CDR1 LNHDA, CDR2 SQIVND (reference sequence). Trimming at V came to 7 bases and at J to 8 bases, leaving 12 bases not matched to a gene. Here the CDR3 reads CASTVAGGWIYEQFF. As DNA, the CDR3 is TGTGCCAGTACCGTGGCGGGGGGGTGGATATATGAGCAGTTCTTC.